The sequence of this T cell receptor (beta chain) was determined in a study of shared clonotypes between healthy human individuals. Study-level results: Across subsets, estimated richness was generally greater for naive than for memory populations.

Data came from immunoSEQ multiplex PCR; TCRdb stores just in-frame clones and leaves some out. The data hold 780,000 or so clones, with over 60% observed a single time. This clone was seen a single time. Antigen specificity is unknown. The germline V and J ends were trimmed by 5 bases and 7 bases, with 15 bases remaining between them. This CDR3 region has 14 residues. Germline CDR1 is SGHVS and CDR2 is FQNEAQ. A CD45RA-negative memory subset and a CD45RA+ naive subset were separated from the CD4+ cells. Sequencing used memory CD4+ T cells sorted from blood. The subset was: CD45RA-negative fraction. The clonotype originates from a woman aged 25-40 years in good health. The rearrangement links TRBV7-8 to TRBJ1-5, with D unclear. DNA of the CDR3: TGTGCCAGCAGCCCTTCGGAGGGATCGCAGCCCCAGCATTTT. Its protein is CASSPSEGSQPQHF.